Following are 19 T cell receptor beta chains from one sample sequenced in a study of cytotoxic CD8 clonotypes in ibrutinib-treated CLL. Profiled with immunoSEQ multiplex PCR; TCRdb holds only in-frame clones, not every one. The sample comprises fewer than 200,000 clones, less than 85% of which are singletons, and over 4.5% rests with the top ten. The starting material was PBMCs, obtained after 24 months of ibrutinib treatment. Receptors originate from a human donor with chronic lymphocytic leukemia.

The chain couples TRBV30 to TRBJ1-5; a weak D match, TRBD1 (5 bases). The CDR3 runs 13 residues. Trimming took 1 base from V and 7 from J, leaving 11 bases between them. Germline V gene data show CDR1 as GTSNPN and CDR2 as SVGIG (reference sequence). CDR3 loop: CAWSGQGAQPQHF. The CDR3 nucleotides are TGTGCCTGGAGTGGGCAGGGAGCACAGCCCCAGCATTTT.

The sample holds a few counts of this clone. The rearrangement joins TRBV7-3 to TRBJ1-1; D is unresolved. The CDR3 consists of 13 residues. V lost 5 bases, J lost 3 bases, and 10 bases lay in between. Germline CDR1 and CDR2: SGHTA and FQGTGA. The CDR3 coding sequence is TGTGCCAGCAGCACCGGGATTTACACTGAAGCTTTCTTT. This translates into CASSTGIYTEAFF.

The chain links TRBV6-5 to TRBJ2-3; D is possibly TRBD2 (5 bases). This CDR3 has 15 residues. The germline V gene has CDR1 MNHEY and CDR2 SVGAGI. Deletions cut 2 bases from V and 1 base from J, with 10 bases between. As DNA, the CDR3 is TGTGCCAGCAGTTACGTAAGCGGTGGCACAGATACGCAGTATTTT. Translation gives CASSYVSGGTDTQYF.

The chain employs TRBV5-1 and TRBJ2-4, with D perhaps assigned TRBD1 or TRBD2 (7 bases each). This CDR3 has 16 amino acids. Germline CDR1 reads SGHRS; CDR2 reads YFSETQ. Trimming pared 0 bases from V and 8 bases from J, leaving 18 bases between. CDR3 nucleotides: TGCGCCAGCAGCTTGGGGCAGCTCCAGGGGGGGGACATTCAGTACTTC. It is translated as CASSLGQLQGGDIQYF.

The rearrangement links TRBV6-5 to TRBJ1-1; possible D gene TRBD1, 5 bases. V was shortened by 5 bases and J by 6 bases, with 16 bases between the two germline ends. Germline V gene lookup returns CDR1 MNHEY and CDR2 SVGAGI. This CDR3 has 14 residues. The CDR3 DNA reads TGTGCCAGCAGTCGTGTAAGGGGAATCGCTGAAGCTTTCTTT. Protein product: CASSRVRGIAEAFF.

In this sample, this clone turned up once. The chain's CDR3 is CASSQVGLGNTIYF. The CDR3 coding sequence is TGCGCCAGCAGCCAAGTCGGTCTCGGAAACACCATATATTTT. The gene calls are TRBV4-3 and TRBJ1-3; unclear D gene. CDR1 and CDR2 from the germline V gene are LGHNA and YSLEER. The V end lost 1 base, the J end lost 4 bases, and 8 bases lay between the germline ends. The CDR3 extends over 14 amino acids.

V is TRBV11-3 and J is TRBJ2-3; D gene unclear. CDR3 length: 12 amino acids. V was pared by 1 base and J by 5 bases, with 4 bases between. Germline CDR1 SGHNT, CDR2 YENEEA. The CDR3 DNA sequence: TGTGCCAGCAGCTTAGCGGAAGATACGCAGTATTTT. Translated, it gives CASSLAEDTQYF.

V usage is TRBV5-1 and J usage is TRBJ1-2; 9 bases fit TRBD1. V dropped 4 bases and J dropped 2; count of bases not matched to a gene: 3. CDR1 and CDR2 (germline): SGHRS, YFSETQ. The CDR3 sequence is 14 residues long. The CDR3 region has the DNA TGCGCCAGCAGCGTCACAGGGGGCAACTATGGCTACACCTTC. It translates to CASSVTGGNYGYTF.

This chain joins TRBV6-6 and TRBJ1-1; 7 positions match TRBD1. The CDR3 spans 15 residues. In germline, CDR1 is MNHNY, CDR2 SVGAGI (reference sequence). J lost 0 bases, V lost 4 bases, and 5 bases had no gene match. The CDR3 sequence is CASSSQGTMNTEAFF. In nucleotides, the CDR3 is TGTGCCAGCAGTTCACAGGGGACAATGAACACTGAAGCTTTCTTT.

The CDR3 DNA follows: TGCGCCAGCAATTTTGGGGTGGCTAGCGGGGACTCCTACAATGAGCAGTTCTTC. This codes for CASNFGVASGDSYNEQFF. The gene calls are TRBV5-1 and TRBJ2-1; TRBD2 aligns across 9 bases. This CDR3 spans 18 amino acids. The germline V gene encodes CDR1 SGHRS and CDR2 YFSETQ. Germline trimming cut 6 bases from V and 0 bases from J; bases unmatched to any gene: 13. Together with reference TRBV5-1 and TRBJ2-1, the CDR3 gives the full variable domain: KAGVTQTPRYLIKTRGQQVTLSCSPISGHRSVSWYQQTPGQGLQFLFEYFSETQRNKGNFPGRFSGRQFSNSRSEMNVSTLELGDSALYLCASNFGVASGDSYNEQFFGPGTRLTVL.

V is TRBV2 and J is TRBJ1-1; D unresolved. Trimming left V 6 bases short and J 2 bases short, with 16 bases between. The CDR3 loop spans 15 amino acids. CDR1 and CDR2 from the germline V gene are SNHLY and FYNNEI. The CDR3 protein is CASSDFLGVNTEAFF. Written as DNA, the CDR3 is TGTGCCAGCAGCGACTTCCTCGGGGTTAACACTGAAGCTTTCTTT. The full variable domain, its missing parts supplied by reference TRBV2 and TRBJ1-1, is EPEVTQTPSHQVTQMGQEVILRCVPISNHLYFYWYRQILGQKVEFLVSFYNNEISEKSEIFDDQFSVERPDGSNFTLKIRSTKLEDSAMYFCASSDFLGVNTEAFFGQGTRLTVV.

V and J are TRBV4-2 and TRBJ2-3; D is perhaps TRBD1 or TRBD2 (5 bases each). The CDR3 is made up of 12 amino acids. V was shortened by 3 bases and J by 9 bases, with 10 bases between the two germline ends. Germline V CDR1 and CDR2: LGHNA, YNFKEQ. CDR3 protein: CASSHFEGTQYF. The CDR3 nucleotides read TGTGCCAGCAGCCACTTCGAGGGGACGCAGTATTTT.

This clone was counted a single time. This rearrangement joins TRBV7-3 to TRBJ2-5; D is perhaps TRBD1 (6 bases). This CDR3 contains 13 residues. Germline lookup yields CDR1 SGHTA and CDR2 FQGTGA. V was cut by 1 base and J by 5 bases, with 8 bases left in between. The CDR3 loop reads CASSLNRGETQYF. In DNA, the CDR3 is TGTGCCAGCAGCTTAAATAGGGGGGAGACCCAGTACTTC.

CDR3 amino acids: CASSPIPIQETQYF. The CDR3 DNA reads as TGTGCCAGCAGCCCTATCCCGATTCAAGAGACCCAGTACTTC. The V and J genes are TRBV7-8 and TRBJ2-5; D call uncertain. Germline V gene data show CDR1 as SGHVS and CDR2 as FQNEAQ. Trimming shortened V by 5 bases and J by 2 bases, and 12 bases separated the two germline ends. CDR3 size: 14 residues.

This clone was observed a few times. The genes are TRBV18 and TRBJ2-7, with 9 positions matching TRBD1. The CDR3 consists of 14 residues. Per the germline V gene, CDR1 is KGHSH and CDR2 is LQKENI. The ends lost 6 bases at V and 7 bases at J; junction bases unmatched: 10. The CDR3 spells CASSVDRGDREQYF. DNA of the CDR3: TGTGCCAGCTCTGTAGACAGGGGGGATCGGGAGCAGTACTTC.

The CDR3 protein is CASSWVGRGDETQYF. CDR3 DNA: TGTGCCAGCAGTTGGGTCGGGAGGGGGGATGAGACCCAGTACTTC. This rearrangement joins TRBV27 to TRBJ2-5; 8 nucleotides match TRBD2. Germline V gives CDR1 MNHEY, CDR2 SMNVEV (reference sequence). V lost 4 bases and J lost 5; bases outside the gene matches: 9. The CDR3 consists of 15 residues.

V is TRBV5-1 and J is TRBJ1-1; D call uncertain. Looked up from germline, CDR1 is SGHRS and CDR2 is YFSETQ. The CDR3 totals 14 residues. V gave up 0 bases and J gave up 5 bases, with 11 bases separating them. This CDR3 reads CASSLEVGRTEAFF. CDR3 nucleotides: TGCGCCAGCAGCTTGGAGGTGGGGAGGACTGAAGCTTTCTTT.

As DNA, the CDR3 is TGCAGTGCTCGCCGGGGGGGACTAGCGGACAATGAGCAGTTCTTC. Translating gives CSARRGGLADNEQFF. This chain joins TRBV29-1 and TRBJ2-1, with 11 bases fitting TRBD2. This CDR3 spans 15 amino acids. Germline lookup yields CDR1 SQVTM and CDR2 ANQGSEA.

This sequence joins TRBV7-3 and TRBJ1-4, with a tentative D call TRBD1 (5 bases). Germline lookup yields CDR1 SGHTA and CDR2 FQGTGA. CDR3 size: 18 residues. V was clipped by 0 bases and J by 4 bases, with 18 bases between them. Here the CDR3 DNA reads TGTGCCAGCAGCTTAACCCCCGCAGGGCTCCTACTTAATGAAAAACTGTTTTTT. It yields the protein CASSLTPAGLLLNEKLFF.